Listed below are T cell receptor beta chains from one sample, sequenced in a study of T cell changes during pregnancy in multiple sclerosis. TCRdb's copy holds only in-frame clones and misses some; the assay was immunoSEQ multiplex PCR. The data contain more than 15,000 clones, roughly 91% of them singletons. Here the sequenced sample was CD4+ T cells from peripheral blood mononuclear cells, taken in the first trimester of pregnancy. Receptor source: a female donor in good health, enrolled as a control in a pregnancy study. The CDR3 runs from the conserved cysteine through the conserved F or W. A D gene is named only where the DNA matches it firmly. Where a row states a size, it is once, few, many or the class of an expanded clone; other rows omit it.

d_call	j_call	v_call	clone_size	cdr3_aa	cdr3_nt
NA	TRBJ1-5	TRBV30	NA	CAWTDGQNQPQHF	TGTGCCTGGACTGACGGACAGAATCAGCCCCAGCATTTT
NA	TRBJ1-3	TRBV18	NA	CASSLRPTGSSGNTIYF	TGTGCCAGCTCTTTGAGACCGACAGGCAGCTCTGGAAACACCATATATTTT
TRBD1	TRBJ1-2	TRBV4-2	NA	CASSRGQGPLVLYGYTF	TGTGCCAGCAGCCGTGGACAGGGTCCTTTGGTCCTATATGGCTACACCTTC
TRBD1	TRBJ2-7	TRBV19	NA	CASMGQDSYEQYF	TGTGCCAGTATGGGACAGGATTCCTACGAGCAGTACTTC
NA	TRBJ2-5	TRBV7-7	NA	CASSLSRTGSGETQYF	TGTGCTAGCAGCCTCAGTCGGACTGGTAGTGGGGAGACCCAGTACTTC
NA	TRBJ1-5	TRBV11-3	NA	CASSCRGGTVTARNQPQHF	TGTGCCAGCAGCTGTAGAGGGGGAACCGTCACAGCTCGCAATCAGCCCCAGCATTTT
NA	TRBJ1-1	TRBV5-4	once	CASSLWGGNTEAFF	TGTGCCAGCAGCTTGTGGGGGGGGAACACTGAAGCTTTCTTT
NA	TRBJ2-7	TRBV27	NA	CASSPLLLAATTYEQYF	TGTGCCAGCAGTCCTCTCCTACTAGCAGCGACTACCTACGAGCAGTACTTC
NA	TRBJ2-7	TRBV29-1	NA	CSVEGRSYEQYF	TGCAGCGTTGAGGGCCGCTCCTACGAGCAGTACTTC
NA	TRBJ1-1	TRBV7-6	NA	CASSHDSNTEAFF	TGTGCCAGCAGCCATGACTCGAACACTGAAGCTTTCTTT
NA	TRBJ1-5	TRBV11-2	few	CASSLEAGFNQPQHF	TGTGCCAGCAGCTTAGAAGCAGGCTTCAATCAGCCCCAGCATTTT
TRBD1	TRBJ2-7	TRBV5-6	NA	CASSLRGQIYEQYF	TGTGCCAGCAGCTTACGGGGACAGATATACGAGCAGTACTTC
NA	TRBJ1-6	TRBV30	NA	CAWGDTHNSPLHF	TGTGCCTGGGGGGACACTCATAATTCACCCCTCCACTTT
TRBD1	TRBJ2-7	TRBV14	NA	CASSQDQRQGGYSYEQYF	TGTGCCAGCAGCCAAGATCAAAGACAGGGGGGTTACTCCTACGAGCAGTACTTC
NA	TRBJ1-2	TRBV7-2	NA	CASSLGRGDLGGYTF	TGTGCCAGCAGCTTAGGGAGGGGAGACCTGGGGGGCTACACCTTC
TRBD2	TRBJ2-7	TRBV6-5	once	CASSAGTSRDEQYF	TGTGCCAGCAGTGCCGGGACTAGCCGGGACGAGCAGTACTTC
NA	TRBJ1-2	TRBV25-1	once	CASSGQGYGYTF	TGTGCCAGCAGTGGGCAGGGCTATGGCTACACCTTC
NA	TRBJ1-2	TRBV6-1	NA	CASSEGTKNYGYTF	TGTGCCAGCAGCGAAGGTACAAAGAACTATGGCTACACCTTC
TRBD2	TRBJ2-7	TRBV7-8	NA	CASSSPGLAAYEQYF	TGTGCCAGCAGCTCGCCGGGACTAGCGGCCTACGAGCAGTACTTC